This paragraph covers one T cell receptor beta chain sequence. Trimming left V 3 bases short and J 1 base short, with 3 bases between. The CDR3 consists of 12 residues. From germline, CDR1 is SEHNR and CDR2 FQNEAQ (reference sequence). This specimen comes from a study of control samples from healthy donors and cancer patients. Profiling relied on immunoSEQ multiplex PCR, and the TCRdb table lists in-frame clones only, not all of them. The table includes about 54,000 clones, 95% to 96% detected once. Sequences were obtained from blood. This receptor was identified in a woman in her 30s in good health. The V and J genes are TRBV7-9 and TRBJ1-1; D not resolved. The CDR3 loop is CASSFENTEAFF. CDR3 sequence (DNA): TGTGCCAGCAGCTTTGAGAACACTGAAGCTTTCTTT.